This entry lists 25 T cell receptor beta chains sequenced from one sample in a study of blood T cell repertoires in COVID-19. Produced via immunoSEQ multiplex PCR; TCRdb's table is partial and in-frame only. The data contain roughly 270,000 clones, about four fifths of them seen just once; the ten biggest clones take up approximately 5%. What was sequenced was PBMCs or T cells enriched from blood (not recorded which). These receptors all come from a man aged 35 to 55 who had been exposed to COVID-19.

The chain joins TRBV7-3 to TRBJ1-2; possibly TRBD1 for D (5 bases). The germline V gene has CDR1 SGHTA and CDR2 FQGTGA. The CDR3 length is 13 residues. The V gene lost 5 bases and the J gene lost 1 base, with 8 bases spanning the gap. The CDR3 coding sequence is TGTGCCAGCAGCCCTGACAGTAACTATGGCTACACCTTC. It translates to CASSPDSNYGYTF. The whole variable domain, filled in from reference TRBV7-3 and TRBJ1-2, reads GAGVSQTPSNKVTEKGKYVELRCDPISGHTALYWYRQSLGQGPEFLIYFQGTGAADDSGLPNDRFFAVRPEGSVSTLKIQRTERGDSAVYLCASSPDSNYGYTFGSGTRLTVV.

In its sample, this clone was seen once. The CDR3 DNA is TGCAGCGTTGTCTTTGGGAGCTCCTACAATGAGCAGTTCTTC. The encoded protein is CSVVFGSSYNEQFF. The gene calls are TRBV29-1 and TRBJ2-1; a weak D match, TRBD2 (5 bases). The CDR3 is 14 amino acids. The germline V gene has CDR1 SQVTM and CDR2 ANQGSEA. Trimming cost V 4 bases and J 0 bases, with 10 bases left between them.

The J gene is TRBJ1-1, the V gene TRBV3-1 (or the pseudogene TRBV3-2); no clear D gene. Trimming left V 0 bases short and J 0 bases short, with 8 bases between. The CDR3 runs 15 residues. Germline loops: CDR1 LGHDT, CDR2 YNNKEL (reference sequence). The CDR3 loop reads CASSQDENVNTEAFF. The CDR3 nucleotides read TGTGCCAGCAGCCAAGATGAGAATGTGAACACTGAAGCTTTCTTT.

This clone was seen a handful of times. The rearrangement joins TRBV11-3 to TRBJ2-5; D may be TRBD1 (6 bases). Germline V gives CDR1 SGHNT, CDR2 YENEEA. Deletions cut 1 base from V and 7 bases from J, with 7 bases between. The CDR3 consists of 12 residues. CDR3 nucleotide sequence: TGTGCCAGCAGCTTAGGAGGGGGGACCCAGTACTTC. Translated: CASSLGGGTQYF.

V gene TRBV5-4 combines with J gene TRBJ2-2; 10 nucleotides match TRBD2. V was clipped by 4 bases and J by 8 bases; unmatched bases: 11. The CDR3 length is 16 residues. From germline, CDR1 is SGHNT and CDR2 YYREEE (reference sequence). The CDR3 sequence is CASSQAPLAGVGELFF. DNA of the CDR3: TGTGCCAGCAGCCAGGCCCCTCTAGCGGGAGTTGGGGAGCTGTTTTTT.

The chain recombines TRBV29-1 with TRBJ2-7; tentatively, D is TRBD2 (6 bases). V dropped 6 bases and J dropped 3 bases, with 15 bases sitting between them. The germline CDR1 and CDR2 sequences are SQVTM and ANQGSEA. CDR3 length: 13 residues. In DNA, the CDR3 is TGCAGCGTGGGGGGTCTTACGAACTACGAGCAGTACTTC. Amino acids: CSVGGLTNYEQYF.

CDR3 nucleotide sequence: TGCGCCAGCAGGACAGGCACTAAGGGGCCCCAGCATTTT. It is translated as CASRTGTKGPQHF. The chain uses TRBV5-1 and TRBJ1-5; a possible D gene is TRBD1 (6 bases). The length of the CDR3 is 13 residues. V gave up 5 bases and J gave up 9 bases, with 15 bases separating them. Germline values: CDR1 SGHRS, CDR2 YFSETQ.

This clone has a single count. The rearrangement uses TRBV27 and TRBJ2-7; 8 bases map to TRBD1. Germline-derived CDR1 and CDR2 are MNHEY and SMNVEV (reference sequence). The length of the CDR3 is 12 residues. Trimming at V came to 10 bases and at J to 5 bases, leaving 7 bases not matched to a gene. DNA of the CDR3: TGTGCCACCACGACAGGGGACAACGAGCAGTACTTC. Translation: CATTTGDNEQYF.

The chain uses TRBV11-2 and TRBJ1-5, with D perhaps matching TRBD1 (5 bases). The CDR3 consists of 15 residues. V was shortened by 1 base and J by 3 bases, with 10 bases between the two germline ends. Germline V gives CDR1 SGHAT, CDR2 FQNNGV. CDR3 protein: CASSLVAGVNQPQHF. CDR3 coding DNA: TGTGCCAGCAGCTTAGTTGCGGGGGTCAATCAGCCCCAGCATTTT. Full variable domain (missing parts from reference TRBV11-2 and TRBJ1-5): EAGVAQSPRYKIIEKRQSVAFWCNPISGHATLYWYQQILGQGPKLLIQFQNNGVVDDSQLPKDRFSAERLKGVDSTLKIQPAKLEDSAVYLCASSLVAGVNQPQHFGDGTRLSIL.

The chain links TRBV10-3 to TRBJ1-1, with D maybe TRBD1 (5 bases). The CDR3 is made up of 15 amino acids. Trimming shortened V by 2 bases and J by 5 bases, and 15 bases separated the two germline ends. Germline assignment: CDR1 ENHRY and CDR2 SYGVKD. For the CDR3, the DNA is TGTGCCATCAGTGAGACACTTCAGGGAGGGACTGAAGCTTTCTTT. The encoded protein is CAISETLQGGTEAFF.

This rearrangement joins TRBV18 to TRBJ2-3; 7 nucleotides align to TRBD1. Per germline, CDR1 KGHSH and CDR2 LQKENI. The CDR3 runs 16 residues. Trimming cost V 4 bases and J 2 bases; bases outside gene matches: 9. The CDR3 is CASSRPGTAPTDTQYF. In nucleotides, the CDR3 is TGTGCCAGCTCACGACCCGGGACAGCGCCCACAGATACGCAGTATTTT.

The V call is TRBV5-1, the J call TRBJ2-3, with 8 bases identical to TRBD1. J gave up 8 bases and V 4 bases, and 18 bases lay outside the gene matches. CDR1 and CDR2 (germline): SGHRS, YFSETQ. The length of the CDR3 is 17 residues. The CDR3 nucleotides are TGCGCCAGCAGCGATAAAGACAGGGGAGTTGGGAAAGGTACGCAGTATTTT. Its translation is CASSDKDRGVGKGTQYF.

This chain uses TRBV5-1 with TRBJ1-1; 10 bases map to TRBD1. This CDR3 contains 15 residues. J was trimmed by 5 bases and V by 2 bases; bases with no gene match: 6. Looked up from germline, CDR1 is SGHRS and CDR2 is YFSETQ. CDR3 coding DNA: TGCGCCAGCAGCTTCGGGACAGGGGCCCCGACTGAAGCTTTCTTT. This translates into CASSFGTGAPTEAFF.

This clone was counted between two and nine times. V gene TRBV7-9 combines with J gene TRBJ2-7, with 7 bases fitting TRBD1. V was clipped by 3 bases and J by 7 bases; unmatched bases: 12. The CDR3 sequence is 15 residues long. Germline loops: CDR1 SEHNR, CDR2 FQNEAQ (reference sequence). CDR3 bases: TGTGCCAGCAGCTTGACAGGGCCCGGGCCGGGGGAGCAGTACTTC. Encoded protein: CASSLTGPGPGEQYF. Complete variable domain (other parts from reference TRBV7-9 and TRBJ2-7): DTGVSQNPRHKITKRGQNVTFRCDPISEHNRLYWYRQTLGQGPEFLTYFQNEAQLEKSRLLSDRFSAERPKGSFSTLEIQRTEQGDSAMYLCASSLTGPGPGEQYFGPGTRLTVT.

The chain joins TRBV5-1 to TRBJ2-2; 9 positions match TRBD2. The germline gives CDR1 SGHRS, CDR2 YFSETQ. The V and J ends lost 4 bases and 0 bases, in that order; junction bases with no gene match: 13. CDR3 size: 19 residues. DNA for the CDR3: TGCGCCAGCAGCAGGTACAGGCCGACTAGCGGAGCGAACACCGGGGAGCTGTTTTTT. It is translated as CASSRYRPTSGANTGELFF.

This clone showed up just once. The chain combines TRBV4-1 with TRBJ1-2; 11 bases agree with TRBD1. Germline V gene lookup returns CDR1 MGHRA and CDR2 YSYEKL. The CDR3 has 17 residues. The J segment lost 7 bases and the V segment lost 0 bases, leaving 10 bases of the junction unmatched. CDR3 sequence reads: CASSQDGTGGPRGGYTF. CDR3 nucleotide sequence: TGCGCCAGCAGCCAAGATGGGACAGGGGGGCCGAGGGGTGGCTACACCTTC.

The chain recombines TRBV24-1 with TRBJ2-3, with D hard to call. The CDR3 has 13 residues. Per the germline V gene, CDR1 is KGHDR and CDR2 is SFDVKD. The V and J ends lost 3 bases and 6 bases respectively, with 9 bases between them. The CDR3 loop is CATSDTLVDTQYF. CDR3 DNA sequence: TGTGCCACCAGTGATACCCTAGTTGATACGCAGTATTTT.

The rearrangement joins TRBV18 to TRBJ2-5; D is possibly TRBD2 (5 bases). Germline loops: CDR1 KGHSH, CDR2 LQKENI. V dropped 6 bases and J dropped 2 bases, with 13 bases sitting between them. CDR3 size: 14 residues. CDR3 protein: CASSLRGAQETQYF. For the CDR3, the DNA is TGTGCCAGCTCGCTCCGGGGTGCTCAAGAGACCCAGTACTTC.

The chain couples TRBV30 to TRBJ2-1, with D maybe TRBD1 (6 bases). Per the germline V gene, CDR1 is GTSNPN and CDR2 is SVGIG (reference sequence). The CDR3 runs 16 residues. V shed 3 bases and J shed 6 bases, with 21 bases lying between them. CDR3 protein: CAWSAGAGRRGNEQFF. The DNA of the CDR3 is TGTGCCTGGAGCGCAGGGGCAGGTCGAAGGGGCAATGAGCAGTTCTTC.

This clone has only one observation. The rearrangement uses TRBV6-4 and TRBJ2-3, with D possibly matching TRBD1 (6 bases). Germline CDR1 MRHNA, CDR2 SNTAGT. The length of the CDR3 is 17 residues. V was pared by 3 bases and J by 4 bases, with 20 bases between. For the CDR3, the DNA is TGTGCCAGCAGTGAAGAGGGGGTTACGCACTTTCCAGATACGCAGTATTTT. It yields the protein CASSEEGVTHFPDTQYF.

This clone was detected once. The rearrangement links TRBV11-3 to TRBJ2-5; 8 positions match TRBD2. After removal of 2 bases from V and 1 base from J, the junction contained 6 bases not matched to a gene. CDR1 SGHNT and CDR2 YENEEA come from the germline V gene. The length of the CDR3 is 16 residues. This chain's CDR3 is CASSLRLAGSQETQYF. DNA for the CDR3: TGTGCCAGCAGCTTAAGATTAGCGGGGAGCCAAGAGACCCAGTACTTC.

This chain links TRBV6-1 with TRBJ1-1; weak D call: TRBD1 (6 bases). The CDR3 is 15 amino acids. V was clipped by 2 bases and J by 3 bases, with 13 bases between them. Looked up from germline, CDR1 is MNHNS and CDR2 is SASEGT. The CDR3 spells CASSEWGQGYTEAFF. For the CDR3, the DNA is TGTGCCAGCAGTGAATGGGGACAAGGTTACACTGAAGCTTTCTTT.

This clone was counted once. The chain links TRBV14 to TRBJ2-3; 10 bases agree with TRBD2. CDR1 and CDR2 from the germline V gene are SGHDN and FVKESK. CDR3 length: 16 amino acids. J gave up 6 bases and V 0 bases, and 6 bases lay outside the gene matches. DNA of the CDR3: TGTGCCAGCAGCCAAGATCTGACTAGCGGGCTCGATACGCAGTATTTT. Its protein is CASSQDLTSGLDTQYF.

The chain carries TRBV19 and TRBJ1-2; D ambiguous. Germline V gives CDR1 LNHDA, CDR2 SQIVND (reference sequence). The CDR3 loop spans 14 amino acids. Between the trimmed V and J ends, which lost 7 bases and 4 bases, there was a span of 16 bases. The DNA for the CDR3 is TGTGCCAGTACTTTACGGAGGGAAGGCTATGGCTACACCTTC. This codes for CASTLRREGYGYTF.

The chain carries TRBV5-1 and TRBJ1-6; D not certain. The CDR3 covers 17 residues. Germline CDR1 and CDR2: SGHRS and YFSETQ. V lost 1 base, J lost 0 bases, and 11 bases lay in between. The CDR3 sequence: CASSLSSGSSYNSPLHF. Written as DNA, the CDR3 is TGCGCCAGCAGCTTGTCCAGTGGGAGCTCCTATAATTCACCCCTCCACTTT.